These T cell receptor beta chains were read from a single sample in a study of CD8 T cell repertoires and HIV-1 epitope variants. The protocol was immunoSEQ multiplex PCR, while the TCRdb copy is restricted to in-frame clones and leaves out a portion. The sample lists about 90,000 clones; roughly four fifths were seen once. Source material: uncultured baseline CD8+ T cells from peripheral blood mononuclear cells (PBMCs). The receptors originated from a male donor with HIV. Both conserved end residues are part of each CDR3. Fields, in order: D gene, V gene, clone size, J gene, CDR3 DNA, CDR3 protein. A D gene is named only where the DNA matches it firmly. For some rows the clone size is stated as once, few or many, or as a class when expanded; others skip it.

d_gene: NA
v_gene: TRBV11-2
abundance: NA
j_gene: TRBJ2-5
CDR3nt: TGTGCCAGCAGCCCGGGCCCCGGGGAGACCCAGTACTTC
CDR3aa: CASSPGPGETQYF

d_gene: NA
v_gene: TRBV7-9
abundance: NA
j_gene: TRBJ2-3
CDR3nt: TGTGCCAGCAGCTTAGACACGGCGGGACCTAGCACAGATACGCAGTATTTT
CDR3aa: CASSLDTAGPSTDTQYF

d_gene: TRBD1
v_gene: TRBV6-5
abundance: few
j_gene: TRBJ1-4
CDR3nt: TGTGCCAGCAGTTCCGGGACAGATGAAAAACTGTTTTTT
CDR3aa: CASSSGTDEKLFF

d_gene: NA
v_gene: TRBV18
abundance: NA
j_gene: TRBJ1-4
CDR3nt: TGTGCCAGCTCACCCGGGGGTGATGAAAAACTGTTTTTT
CDR3aa: CASSPGGDEKLFF

d_gene: NA
v_gene: TRBV9
abundance: NA
j_gene: TRBJ2-5
CDR3nt: TGTGCCAGCAGCGTAGGCCAGGGACAAGAGACCCAGTACTTC
CDR3aa: CASSVGQGQETQYF

d_gene: NA
v_gene: TRBV19
abundance: NA
j_gene: TRBJ2-3
CDR3nt: TGTGCCAGTAGTATCTTCGCAGATACGCAGTATTTT
CDR3aa: CASSIFADTQYF

d_gene: TRBD2
v_gene: TRBV13
abundance: NA
j_gene: TRBJ2-5
CDR3nt: TGTGCCAGCAGACCCCCGGGGGGGGCCCAGTACTTC
CDR3aa: CASRPPGGAQYF

d_gene: TRBD2
v_gene: TRBV4-2
abundance: once
j_gene: TRBJ2-2
CDR3nt: TGTGCCAGCAGCCAAAGCGGGGGCTCGAACACCGGGGAGCTGTTTTTT
CDR3aa: CASSQSGGSNTGELFF

d_gene: TRBD2
v_gene: TRBV5-4
abundance: NA
j_gene: TRBJ2-3
CDR3nt: TGTGCCAGCAGCTTGGATGGACTAGCGGGAGTTGTGGTCTCAGATACGCAGTATTTT
CDR3aa: CASSLDGLAGVVVSDTQYF

d_gene: TRBD1
v_gene: TRBV5-4
abundance: NA
j_gene: TRBJ1-3
CDR3nt: TGTGCCAGCAGCTTCGGGACAGGGGTAGGAAACACCATATATTTT
CDR3aa: CASSFGTGVGNTIYF

d_gene: NA
v_gene: TRBV28
abundance: NA
j_gene: TRBJ2-7
CDR3nt: TGTGCCAGCAGTTTCGGGACTGAAGCCTACGAGCAGTACTTC
CDR3aa: CASSFGTEAYEQYF

d_gene: NA
v_gene: TRBV7-9
abundance: NA
j_gene: TRBJ2-2
CDR3nt: TGTGCCGGGCGGATTAACACCGGGGAGCTGTTTTTT
CDR3aa: CAGRINTGELFF

d_gene: NA
v_gene: TRBV11-1
abundance: NA
j_gene: TRBJ2-7
CDR3nt: TGTGCCAGCAGCTTAGGAGTGGCGGTGAGCTCCTACGAGCAGTACTTC
CDR3aa: CASSLGVAVSSYEQYF

d_gene: TRBD2
v_gene: TRBV4-1
abundance: NA
j_gene: TRBJ2-1
CDR3nt: TGCGCCAGCAGCCCAATCCGGGACTACATCAATGAGCAGTTCTTC
CDR3aa: CASSPIRDYINEQFF

d_gene: NA
v_gene: TRBV7-7
abundance: NA
j_gene: TRBJ2-2
CDR3nt: TGTGCTAGCAGCCTGGGGAAGGGCTTTGCGAACACCGGGGAGCTGTTTTTT
CDR3aa: CASSLGKGFANTGELFF

d_gene: TRBD1
v_gene: TRBV9
abundance: NA
j_gene: TRBJ1-2
CDR3nt: TGTGCCAGCAGCGCCATAGGACAGGGGGCTGTTGACTATGGCTACACCTTC
CDR3aa: CASSAIGQGAVDYGYTF

d_gene: NA
v_gene: TRBV5-4
abundance: NA
j_gene: TRBJ2-5
CDR3nt: TGTGCCAGCAGCTTGGGTCTTCCGGGACAAGAGACCCAGTACTTC
CDR3aa: CASSLGLPGQETQYF

d_gene: NA
v_gene: TRBV30
abundance: NA
j_gene: TRBJ1-6
CDR3nt: TGTGCCTGGAGTGCGGGCCTCGAGGGCTCACCCCTCCACTTT
CDR3aa: CAWSAGLEGSPLHF

d_gene: NA
v_gene: TRBV7-2
abundance: NA
j_gene: TRBJ1-1
CDR3nt: TGTGCCAGCAGCCGACTCGGGAGCCTGAACACTGAAGCTTTCTTT
CDR3aa: CASSRLGSLNTEAFF

d_gene: TRBD2
v_gene: TRBV10-3
abundance: once
j_gene: TRBJ2-2
CDR3nt: TGTGCCGTACTACGGGGGGCGAACACCGGGGAGCTGTTTTTT
CDR3aa: CAVLRGANTGELFF

d_gene: NA
v_gene: TRBV7-2
abundance: NA
j_gene: TRBJ2-5
CDR3nt: TGTGCCAGCACACTGATTCGGGGTGAGACCCAGTACTTC
CDR3aa: CASTLIRGETQYF

d_gene: NA
v_gene: TRBV28
abundance: NA
j_gene: TRBJ1-2
CDR3nt: TGTGCCAGCAGTTCCAGGGGTTCTGACTATGGCTACACCTTC
CDR3aa: CASSSRGSDYGYTF

d_gene: NA
v_gene: TRBV10-2
abundance: NA
j_gene: TRBJ2-7
CDR3nt: TGCGCCAGCAGTACTACCTACGAGCAGTACTTC
CDR3aa: CASSTTYEQYF

d_gene: NA
v_gene: TRBV27
abundance: NA
j_gene: TRBJ2-7
CDR3nt: TGTGCCAGCAGTTTAGGCAGGGGAATCGACGAGCAGTACTTC
CDR3aa: CASSLGRGIDEQYF

d_gene: TRBD1
v_gene: TRBV29-1
abundance: few
j_gene: TRBJ1-2
CDR3nt: TGCAGTGTTAGGAGACAGGGGAACTATGGCTACACCTTC
CDR3aa: CSVRRQGNYGYTF

d_gene: NA
v_gene: TRBV12-5
abundance: NA
j_gene: TRBJ2-3
CDR3nt: TGTGCTAGTGGTTTGGACGGGGCACCCTACACAGATACGCAGTATTTT
CDR3aa: CASGLDGAPYTDTQYF

d_gene: NA
v_gene: TRBV4-1
abundance: NA
j_gene: TRBJ2-5
CDR3nt: TGCGCCAGCAGCCAAGAGGCGGGGGCCTGGGAGACCCAGTACTTC
CDR3aa: CASSQEAGAWETQYF

d_gene: NA
v_gene: TRBV2
abundance: few
j_gene: TRBJ1-2
CDR3nt: TGTGCCAGCACGGAGGGGGGTAGCTATGGCTACACCTTC
CDR3aa: CASTEGGSYGYTF

d_gene: NA
v_gene: TRBV5-6
abundance: NA
j_gene: TRBJ1-4
CDR3nt: TGTGCCAGCAGCTTGACAGGCCCTGGGGATGAAAAACTGTTTTTT
CDR3aa: CASSLTGPGDEKLFF

d_gene: TRBD1
v_gene: TRBV28
abundance: NA
j_gene: TRBJ2-1
CDR3nt: TGTGCCAGCATTCCCCCGAATTGGTGGACAGGGGGCGGAAATGAGCAGTTCTTC
CDR3aa: CASIPPNWWTGGGNEQFF

d_gene: NA
v_gene: TRBV28
abundance: NA
j_gene: TRBJ1-2
CDR3nt: TGTGCCAGCAGTTTATCTATGGGGGATGGCTACACCTTC
CDR3aa: CASSLSMGDGYTF

d_gene: NA
v_gene: TRBV28
abundance: hyperexpanded
j_gene: TRBJ1-2
CDR3nt: TGTGCCAGCGGCTTATATCCCTTGGACCTTAACTATGGCTACACCTTC
CDR3aa: CASGLYPLDLNYGYTF

d_gene: NA
v_gene: TRBV18
abundance: NA
j_gene: TRBJ2-7
CDR3nt: TGTGCCAGCTCATCCAGGGCGTTCGAAAGCTCCTACGAGCAGTACTTC
CDR3aa: CASSSRAFESSYEQYF

d_gene: TRBD2
v_gene: TRBV7-2
abundance: NA
j_gene: TRBJ2-3
CDR3nt: TGTGCCAGCAGTCCCGGACTAGCGGGAGTGGATACGCAGTATTTT
CDR3aa: CASSPGLAGVDTQYF

d_gene: NA
v_gene: TRBV29-1
abundance: NA
j_gene: TRBJ1-1
CDR3nt: TGCAGCGTTGGACCAAACACTGAAGCTTTCTTT
CDR3aa: CSVGPNTEAFF

d_gene: TRBD1
v_gene: TRBV6-6
abundance: few
j_gene: TRBJ1-5
CDR3nt: TGTGCCAGCAGTTCTCGGGGGACAGGGAATCAGCCCCAGCATTTT
CDR3aa: CASSSRGTGNQPQHF

d_gene: NA
v_gene: TRBV18
abundance: NA
j_gene: TRBJ2-1
CDR3nt: TGTGCCAGCTCACCCGGAGGGAATGAGCAGTTCTTC
CDR3aa: CASSPGGNEQFF

d_gene: TRBD1
v_gene: TRBV27
abundance: NA
j_gene: TRBJ2-1
CDR3nt: TGTGCCAGCAGTTCCGCCGGGACAGGCTCCTACAATGAGCAGTTCTTC
CDR3aa: CASSSAGTGSYNEQFF

d_gene: NA
v_gene: TRBV28
abundance: NA
j_gene: TRBJ1-3
CDR3nt: TGTGCCAGCAGTTTCCCGCCAGTCTCTGGAAACACCATATATTTT
CDR3aa: CASSFPPVSGNTIYF

d_gene: NA
v_gene: TRBV25-1
abundance: NA
j_gene: TRBJ2-7
CDR3nt: TGTGCCAGCAGCGGGTTCTACGAGCAGTACTTC
CDR3aa: CASSGFYEQYF

d_gene: TRBD1
v_gene: TRBV19
abundance: NA
j_gene: TRBJ1-5
CDR3nt: TGTGCCAGTAGACCACGGGACAGCATCGCTCAGCCCCAGCATTTT
CDR3aa: CASRPRDSIAQPQHF

d_gene: NA
v_gene: TRBV19
abundance: NA
j_gene: TRBJ2-7
CDR3nt: TGTGCCAGTAGTAGGGGTGGGCAGGGCTCCTACGAGCAGTACTTC
CDR3aa: CASSRGGQGSYEQYF

d_gene: NA
v_gene: TRBV28
abundance: NA
j_gene: TRBJ1-6
CDR3nt: TGTGCCAGCAGTTTAATCCCCATCCACGATAGGGGGAATTCACCCCTCCACTTT
CDR3aa: CASSLIPIHDRGNSPLHF

d_gene: TRBD2
v_gene: TRBV5-4
abundance: NA
j_gene: TRBJ2-5
CDR3nt: TGTGCCAGCAGCTTAGCCGGGAGGCAAGAGACCCAGTACTTC
CDR3aa: CASSLAGRQETQYF

d_gene: NA
v_gene: TRBV2
abundance: NA
j_gene: TRBJ2-3
CDR3nt: TGTGCCAGCACCTCATACCGGCAGTATTTT
CDR3aa: CASTSYRQYF

d_gene: NA
v_gene: TRBV19
abundance: NA
j_gene: TRBJ1-1
CDR3nt: TGTGCCAGTAAAGAACTTAGCAGGGTGAACACTGAAGCTTTCTTT
CDR3aa: CASKELSRVNTEAFF

d_gene: NA
v_gene: TRBV6-5
abundance: NA
j_gene: TRBJ2-1
CDR3nt: TGTGCCAGCAGTTATGACACGCATTACAATGAGCAGTTCTTC
CDR3aa: CASSYDTHYNEQFF

d_gene: NA
v_gene: TRBV9
abundance: once
j_gene: TRBJ2-1
CDR3nt: TGTGCCAGCAGCGTAGAGCCGAGCTCCTACAATGAGCAGTTCTTC
CDR3aa: CASSVEPSSYNEQFF

d_gene: NA
v_gene: TRBV21-1
abundance: NA
j_gene: TRBJ2-3
CDR3nt: TGTGCCAGCAGCAAAGTGGAAGACCGGGGCCATCCCACAGATACGCAGTATTTT
CDR3aa: CASSKVEDRGHPTDTQYF

d_gene: NA
v_gene: TRBV6-1
abundance: NA
j_gene: TRBJ1-3
CDR3nt: TGTGCCAGCGTTTGGGACATTACCCCTGGAAACACCATATATTTT
CDR3aa: CASVWDITPGNTIYF

d_gene: NA
v_gene: TRBV7-8
abundance: NA
j_gene: TRBJ1-5
CDR3nt: TGTGCCAGCAGCTTAGATGGGCGGAACAATCAGCCCCAGCATTTT
CDR3aa: CASSLDGRNNQPQHF